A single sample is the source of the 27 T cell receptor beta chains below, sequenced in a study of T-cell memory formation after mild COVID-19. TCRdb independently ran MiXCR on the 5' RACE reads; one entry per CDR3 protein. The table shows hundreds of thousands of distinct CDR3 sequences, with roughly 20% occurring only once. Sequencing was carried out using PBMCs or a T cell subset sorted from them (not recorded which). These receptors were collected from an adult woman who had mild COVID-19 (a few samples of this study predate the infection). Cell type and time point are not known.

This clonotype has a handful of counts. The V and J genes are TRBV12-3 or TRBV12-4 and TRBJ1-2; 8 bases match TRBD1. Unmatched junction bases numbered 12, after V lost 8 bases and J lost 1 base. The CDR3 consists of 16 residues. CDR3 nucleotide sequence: TGTGCCAGCGGTCACTCGACAGGGGTTTATAACTATGGCTACACCTTC. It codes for CASGHSTGVYNYGYTF.

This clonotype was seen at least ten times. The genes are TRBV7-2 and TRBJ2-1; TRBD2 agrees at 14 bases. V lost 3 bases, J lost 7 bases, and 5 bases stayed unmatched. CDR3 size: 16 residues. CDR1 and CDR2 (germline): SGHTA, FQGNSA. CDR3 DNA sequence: TGTGCCAGCAGCTTCGGACTAGCGGGGGGCAGGAATGAGCAGTTCTTC. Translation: CASSFGLAGGRNEQFF. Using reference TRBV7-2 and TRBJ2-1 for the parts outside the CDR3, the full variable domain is GAGVSQSPSNKVTEKGKDVELRCDPISGHTALYWYRQSLGQGLEFLIYFQGNSAPDKSGLPSDRFSAERTGGSVSTLTIQRTQQEDSAVYLCASSFGLAGGRNEQFFGPGTRLTVL.

CDR3 residues: CASYRQGDRNYGYTF. The DNA of the CDR3 is TGTGCCAGCTATCGTCAGGGGGACAGAAACTATGGCTACACCTTC. The rearrangement uses TRBV12-3 or TRBV12-4 and TRBJ1-2; 7 bases match TRBD1. The CDR3 spans 15 residues. V gave up 8 bases and J gave up 2 bases; unmatched junction bases: 11.

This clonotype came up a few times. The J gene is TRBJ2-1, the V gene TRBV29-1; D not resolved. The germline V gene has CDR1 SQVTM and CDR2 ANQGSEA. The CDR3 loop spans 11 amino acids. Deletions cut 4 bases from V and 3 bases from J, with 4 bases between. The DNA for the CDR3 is TGCAGCGTTGTCCTCTACAATGAGCAGTTCTTC. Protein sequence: CSVVLYNEQFF.

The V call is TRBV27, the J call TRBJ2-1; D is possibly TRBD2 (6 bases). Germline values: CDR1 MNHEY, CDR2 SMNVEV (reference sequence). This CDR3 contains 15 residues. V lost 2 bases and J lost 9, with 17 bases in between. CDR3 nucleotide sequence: TGTGCCAGCAGTTTAATCGGGAGTAGGTCCGCTGAGCAGTTCTTC. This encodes CASSLIGSRSAEQFF.

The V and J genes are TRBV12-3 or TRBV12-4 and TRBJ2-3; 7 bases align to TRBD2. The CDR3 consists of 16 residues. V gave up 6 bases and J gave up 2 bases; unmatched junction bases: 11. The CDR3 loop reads CASSPREATITDTQYF. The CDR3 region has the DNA TGTGCCAGCAGCCCTCGGGAGGCCACTATCACAGATACGCAGTATTTT.

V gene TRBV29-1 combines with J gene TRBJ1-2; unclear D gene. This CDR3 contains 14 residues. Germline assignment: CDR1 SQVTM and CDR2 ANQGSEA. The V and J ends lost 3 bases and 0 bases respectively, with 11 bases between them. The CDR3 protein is CSVEAFGANYGYTF. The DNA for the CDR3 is TGCAGCGTTGAGGCGTTTGGGGCTAACTATGGCTACACCTTC.

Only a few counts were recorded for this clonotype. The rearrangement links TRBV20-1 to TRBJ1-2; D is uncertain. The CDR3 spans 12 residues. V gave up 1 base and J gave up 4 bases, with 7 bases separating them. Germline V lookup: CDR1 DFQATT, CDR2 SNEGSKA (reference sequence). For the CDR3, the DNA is TGCAGTGCTAGAGGCACCTCCTATGGCTACACCTTC. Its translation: CSARGTSYGYTF.

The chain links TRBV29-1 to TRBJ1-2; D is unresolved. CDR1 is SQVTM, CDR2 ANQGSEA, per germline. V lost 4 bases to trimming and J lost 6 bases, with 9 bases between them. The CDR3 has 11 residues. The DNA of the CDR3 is TGCAGCGTTGGGGGTGCGGATGGCTACACCTTC. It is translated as CSVGGADGYTF.

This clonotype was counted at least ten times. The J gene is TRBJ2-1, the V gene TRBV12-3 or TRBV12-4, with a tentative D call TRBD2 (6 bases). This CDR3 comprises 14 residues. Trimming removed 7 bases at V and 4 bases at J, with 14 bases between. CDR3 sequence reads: CASTPQAGYNEQFF. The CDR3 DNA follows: TGTGCCAGCACCCCACAAGCGGGTTACAATGAGCAGTTCTTC.

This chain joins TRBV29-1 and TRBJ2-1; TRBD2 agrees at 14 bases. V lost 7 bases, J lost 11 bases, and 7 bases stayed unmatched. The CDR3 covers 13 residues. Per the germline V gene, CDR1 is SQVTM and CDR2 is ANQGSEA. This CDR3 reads CSGRTSGRPQQFF. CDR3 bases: TGCAGCGGCCGGACTAGCGGGAGGCCGCAGCAGTTCTTC.

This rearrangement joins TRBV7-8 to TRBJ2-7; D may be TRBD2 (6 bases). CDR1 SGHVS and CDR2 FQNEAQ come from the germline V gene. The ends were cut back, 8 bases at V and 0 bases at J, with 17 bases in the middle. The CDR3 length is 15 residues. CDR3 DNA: TGTGCCAGCTCCTGGGAGGAGGGCAGCTCCTACGAGCAGTACTTC. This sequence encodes CASSWEEGSSYEQYF.

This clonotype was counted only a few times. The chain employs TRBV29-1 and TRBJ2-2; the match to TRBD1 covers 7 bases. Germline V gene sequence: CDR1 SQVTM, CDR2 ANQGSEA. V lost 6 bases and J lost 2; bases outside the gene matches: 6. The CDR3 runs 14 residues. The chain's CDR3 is CSVQTGRNTGELFF. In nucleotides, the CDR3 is TGCAGCGTCCAGACAGGGCGAAACACCGGGGAGCTGTTTTTT.

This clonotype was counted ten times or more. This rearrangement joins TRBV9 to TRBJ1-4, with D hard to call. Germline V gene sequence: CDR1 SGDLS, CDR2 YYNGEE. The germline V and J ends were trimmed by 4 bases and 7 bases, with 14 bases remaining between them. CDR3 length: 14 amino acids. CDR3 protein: CASSKGRGGEKLFF. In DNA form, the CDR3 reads TGTGCCAGCAGCAAAGGGAGAGGAGGTGAAAAACTGTTTTTT. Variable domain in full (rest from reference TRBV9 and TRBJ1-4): DSGVTQTPKHLITATGQRVTLRCSPRSGDLSVYWYQQSLDQGLQFLIQYYNGEERAKGNILERFSAQQFPDLHSELNLSSLELGDSALYFCASSKGRGGEKLFFGSGTQLSVL.

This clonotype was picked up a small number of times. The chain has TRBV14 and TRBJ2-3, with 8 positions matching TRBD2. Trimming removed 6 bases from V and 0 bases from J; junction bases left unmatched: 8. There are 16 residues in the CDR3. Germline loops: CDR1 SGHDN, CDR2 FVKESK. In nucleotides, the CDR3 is TGTGCCAGCAGTAAAAGGACTAGCTTAAGCACAGATACGCAGTATTTT. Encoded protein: CASSKRTSLSTDTQYF.

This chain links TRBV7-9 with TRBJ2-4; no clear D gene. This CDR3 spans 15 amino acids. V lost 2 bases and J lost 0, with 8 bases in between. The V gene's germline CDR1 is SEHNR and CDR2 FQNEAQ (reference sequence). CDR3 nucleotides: TGTGCCAGCAGCTTATCCACTTTAGCCAAAAACATTCAGTACTTC. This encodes CASSLSTLAKNIQYF.

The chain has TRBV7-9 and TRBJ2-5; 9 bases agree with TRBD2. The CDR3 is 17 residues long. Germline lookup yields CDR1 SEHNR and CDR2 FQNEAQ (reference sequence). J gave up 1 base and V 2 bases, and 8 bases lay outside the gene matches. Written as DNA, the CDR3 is TGTGCCAGCAGCTTACAGGCGGCGGGGGGGATCCAAGAGACCCAGTACTTC. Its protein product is CASSLQAAGGIQETQYF.

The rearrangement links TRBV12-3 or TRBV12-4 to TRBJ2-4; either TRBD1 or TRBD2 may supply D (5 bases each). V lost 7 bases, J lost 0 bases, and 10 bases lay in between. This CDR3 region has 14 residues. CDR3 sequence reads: CASTKGTAKNIQYF. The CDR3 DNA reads TGTGCCAGCACCAAAGGGACAGCCAAAAACATTCAGTACTTC.

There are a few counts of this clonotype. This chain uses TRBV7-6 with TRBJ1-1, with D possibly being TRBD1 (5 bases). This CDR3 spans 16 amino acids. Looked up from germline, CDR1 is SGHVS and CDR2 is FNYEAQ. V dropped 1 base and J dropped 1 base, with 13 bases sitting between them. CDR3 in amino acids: CASSLVWGTGNTEAFF. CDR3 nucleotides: TGTGCCAGCAGCTTAGTCTGGGGCACCGGGAACACTGAAGCTTTCTTT.

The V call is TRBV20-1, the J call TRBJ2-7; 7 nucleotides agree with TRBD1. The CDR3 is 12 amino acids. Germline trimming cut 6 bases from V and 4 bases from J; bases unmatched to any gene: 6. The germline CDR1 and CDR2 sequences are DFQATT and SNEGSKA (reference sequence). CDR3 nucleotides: TGCAGTGCGGGGACAGCTTTTTACGAGCAGTACTTC. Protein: CSAGTAFYEQYF.

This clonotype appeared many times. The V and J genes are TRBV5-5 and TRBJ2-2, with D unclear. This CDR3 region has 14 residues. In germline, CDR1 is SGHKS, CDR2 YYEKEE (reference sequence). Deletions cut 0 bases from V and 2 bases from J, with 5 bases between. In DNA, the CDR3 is TGTGCCAGCAGCTTGGCGCCAAACACCGGGGAGCTGTTTTTT. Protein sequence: CASSLAPNTGELFF.

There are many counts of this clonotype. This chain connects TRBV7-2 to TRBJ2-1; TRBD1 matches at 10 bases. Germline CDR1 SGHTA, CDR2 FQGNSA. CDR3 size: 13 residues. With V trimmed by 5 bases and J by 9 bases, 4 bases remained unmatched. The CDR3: CASSSRDRGEQFF. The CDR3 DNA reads TGTGCCAGCAGCAGCCGGGACAGGGGTGAGCAGTTCTTC.

The CDR3 nucleotides read TGTGCCAGCAGCCAAGGCCCAAGGAGGGCTTTCTTT. It codes for CASSQGPRRAFF. This chain uses TRBV3-1 with TRBJ1-1, with D unclear. CDR3 length: 12 amino acids. Germline V gives CDR1 LGHDT, CDR2 YNNKEL (reference sequence). V lost 1 base to trimming and J lost 11 bases, with 11 bases between them.

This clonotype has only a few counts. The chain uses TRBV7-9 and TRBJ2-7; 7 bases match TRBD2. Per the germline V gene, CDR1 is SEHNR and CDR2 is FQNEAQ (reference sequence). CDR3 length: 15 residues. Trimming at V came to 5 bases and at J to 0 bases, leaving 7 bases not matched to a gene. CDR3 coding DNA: TGTGCCAGCAGCCTCCGGGAGGCTCGCTCCTACGAGCAGTACTTC. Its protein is CASSLREARSYEQYF.

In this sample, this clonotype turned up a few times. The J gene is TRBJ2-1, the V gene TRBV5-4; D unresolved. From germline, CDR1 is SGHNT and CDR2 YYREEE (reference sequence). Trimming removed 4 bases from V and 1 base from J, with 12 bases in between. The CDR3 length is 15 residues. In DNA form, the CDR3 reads TGTGCCAGCAGCATAAGTAGTTCTTCCTACAATGAGCAGTTCTTC. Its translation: CASSISSSSYNEQFF.

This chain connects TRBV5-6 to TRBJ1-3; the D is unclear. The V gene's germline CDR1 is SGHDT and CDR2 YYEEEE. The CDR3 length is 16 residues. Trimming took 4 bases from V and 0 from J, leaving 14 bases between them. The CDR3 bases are TGTGCCAGCAGCCCCAATAATGGGTTCTCTGGAAACACCATATATTTT. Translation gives CASSPNNGFSGNTIYF.

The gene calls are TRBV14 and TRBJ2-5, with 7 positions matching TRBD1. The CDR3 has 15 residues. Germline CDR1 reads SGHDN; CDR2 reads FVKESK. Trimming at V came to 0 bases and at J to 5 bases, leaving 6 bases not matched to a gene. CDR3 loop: CASSQELGGMETQYF. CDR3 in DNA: TGTGCCAGCAGCCAAGAGCTAGGGGGCATGGAGACCCAGTACTTC.